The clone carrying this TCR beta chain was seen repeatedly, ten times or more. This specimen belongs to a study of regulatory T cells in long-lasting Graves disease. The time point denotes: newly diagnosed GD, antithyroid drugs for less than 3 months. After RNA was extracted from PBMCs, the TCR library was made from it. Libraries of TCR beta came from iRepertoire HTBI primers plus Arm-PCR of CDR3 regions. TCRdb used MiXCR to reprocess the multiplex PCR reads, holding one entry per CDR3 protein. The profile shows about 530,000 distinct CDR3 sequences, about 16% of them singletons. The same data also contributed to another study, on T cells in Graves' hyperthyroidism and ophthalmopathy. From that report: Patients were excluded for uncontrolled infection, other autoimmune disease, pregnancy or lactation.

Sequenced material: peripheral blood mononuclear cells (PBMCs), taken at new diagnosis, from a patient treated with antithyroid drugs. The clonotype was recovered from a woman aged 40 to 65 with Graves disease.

CDR3 amino acids: CASSLLDRSSGNTIYF. The CDR3 DNA is TGTGCCAGCAGTCTCTTGGACAGGAGCTCTGGAAACACCATATATTTT. V usage is TRBV6-1 and J usage is TRBJ1-3, with 7 bases identical to TRBD1. Germline CDR1 is MNHNS and CDR2 is SASEGT. The CDR3 loop spans 16 amino acids. V lost 5 bases, J lost 0 bases, and 7 bases stayed unmatched.